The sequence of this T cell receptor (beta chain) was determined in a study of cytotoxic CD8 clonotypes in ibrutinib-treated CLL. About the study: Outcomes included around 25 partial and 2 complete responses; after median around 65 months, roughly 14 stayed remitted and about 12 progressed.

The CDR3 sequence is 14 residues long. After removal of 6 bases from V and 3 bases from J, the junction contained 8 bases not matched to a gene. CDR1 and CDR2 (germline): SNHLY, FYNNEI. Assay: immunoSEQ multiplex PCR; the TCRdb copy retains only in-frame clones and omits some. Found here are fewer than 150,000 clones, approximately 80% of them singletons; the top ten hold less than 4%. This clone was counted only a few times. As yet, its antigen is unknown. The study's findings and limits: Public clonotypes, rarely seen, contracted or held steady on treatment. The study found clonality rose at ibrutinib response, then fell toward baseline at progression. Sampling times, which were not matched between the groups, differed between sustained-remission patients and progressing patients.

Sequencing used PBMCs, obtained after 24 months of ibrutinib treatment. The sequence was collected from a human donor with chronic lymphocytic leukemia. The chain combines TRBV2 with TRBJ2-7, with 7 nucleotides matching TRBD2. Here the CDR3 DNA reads TGTGCCAGCAGGGGGAGGGGAGGACTCTACGAGCAGTACTTC. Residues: CASRGRGGLYEQYF.